These T cell receptor beta chains were read from a single sample in a study of blood T cell repertoires in COVID-19. Repertoires were generated with immunoSEQ multiplex PCR, while TCRdb's copy carries only in-frame clones and drops some. The sample holds tens of thousands of clones; about four fifths are singletons and the top ten take about 7%. What was sequenced was peripheral blood. These receptor sequences come from a man aged 50-59 years with active or convalescent COVID-19. The CDR3 runs from the conserved cysteine through the conserved F or W. Each record gives: D gene, clone size, V gene, J gene, CDR3 protein, CDR3 DNA. A D gene is named only where the DNA matches it firmly. The size of a clone is reported for some rows only, either as once, few or many, or as a class for expanded clones.

d_call: NA; clone_size: NA; v_call: TRBV28; j_call: TRBJ1-1; cdr3_aa: CASSWASLNTEAFF; cdr3_nt: TGTGCCAGCAGTTGGGCTAGCCTGAACACTGAAGCTTTCTTT
d_call: TRBD1; clone_size: NA; v_call: TRBV6-2/TRBV6-3; j_call: TRBJ2-1; cdr3_aa: CASSYWGQGVYNEQFF; cdr3_nt: TGTGCCAGCAGTTACTGGGGACAGGGCGTTTACAATGAGCAGTTCTTC
d_call: NA; clone_size: NA; v_call: TRBV5-6; j_call: TRBJ2-3; cdr3_aa: CASSFRGGDTQYF; cdr3_nt: TGTGCCAGCAGCTTTAGGGGGGGCGATACGCAGTATTTT
d_call: TRBD1; clone_size: few; v_call: TRBV19; j_call: TRBJ2-6; cdr3_aa: CASSRGQGFSGANVLTF; cdr3_nt: TGTGCCAGTAGTCGGGGACAGGGATTCTCTGGGGCCAACGTCCTGACTTTC
d_call: TRBD1; clone_size: once; v_call: TRBV19; j_call: TRBJ1-5; cdr3_aa: CASRTGVYSNQPQHF; cdr3_nt: TGTGCCAGCCGGACAGGGGTGTATAGCAATCAGCCCCAGCATTTT
d_call: NA; clone_size: once; v_call: TRBV3-1/TRBV3-2; j_call: TRBJ1-2; cdr3_aa: CASSPRGRDNGYTF; cdr3_nt: TGTGCCAGCAGCCCTCGGGGCAGGGACAATGGCTACACCTTC
d_call: TRBD1; clone_size: NA; v_call: TRBV7-2; j_call: TRBJ1-2; cdr3_aa: CASSQRTGGDGYTF; cdr3_nt: TGTGCCAGCAGCCAGAGGACAGGGGGGGATGGCTACACCTTC
d_call: TRBD1; clone_size: NA; v_call: TRBV6-6; j_call: TRBJ1-1; cdr3_aa: CASSYAPTQGTEAFF; cdr3_nt: TGTGCCAGCAGTTACGCCCCCACACAGGGGACTGAAGCTTTCTTT
d_call: NA; clone_size: few; v_call: TRBV28; j_call: TRBJ1-5; cdr3_aa: CASRDRGNEQPQHF; cdr3_nt: TGTGCCAGCAGGGATCGGGGGAATGAACAGCCCCAGCATTTT
d_call: TRBD1; clone_size: NA; v_call: TRBV5-6; j_call: TRBJ1-5; cdr3_aa: CASSLGQGGNQPQHF; cdr3_nt: TGTGCCAGCAGCTTGGGACAGGGAGGCAATCAGCCCCAGCATTTT
d_call: NA; clone_size: once; v_call: TRBV20-1; j_call: TRBJ1-5; cdr3_aa: CSASGAGLQPQHF; cdr3_nt: TGCAGTGCTAGTGGCGCAGGGCTTCAGCCCCAGCATTTT
d_call: NA; clone_size: NA; v_call: TRBV19; j_call: TRBJ1-3; cdr3_aa: CASSPGDYSGNTIYF; cdr3_nt: TGTGCCAGTAGTCCAGGGGACTACTCTGGAAACACCATATATTTT
d_call: NA; clone_size: NA; v_call: TRBV20-1; j_call: TRBJ2-3; cdr3_aa: CSASRGDRDTQYF; cdr3_nt: TGCAGTGCTAGTCGCGGGGATCGCGATACGCAGTATTTT